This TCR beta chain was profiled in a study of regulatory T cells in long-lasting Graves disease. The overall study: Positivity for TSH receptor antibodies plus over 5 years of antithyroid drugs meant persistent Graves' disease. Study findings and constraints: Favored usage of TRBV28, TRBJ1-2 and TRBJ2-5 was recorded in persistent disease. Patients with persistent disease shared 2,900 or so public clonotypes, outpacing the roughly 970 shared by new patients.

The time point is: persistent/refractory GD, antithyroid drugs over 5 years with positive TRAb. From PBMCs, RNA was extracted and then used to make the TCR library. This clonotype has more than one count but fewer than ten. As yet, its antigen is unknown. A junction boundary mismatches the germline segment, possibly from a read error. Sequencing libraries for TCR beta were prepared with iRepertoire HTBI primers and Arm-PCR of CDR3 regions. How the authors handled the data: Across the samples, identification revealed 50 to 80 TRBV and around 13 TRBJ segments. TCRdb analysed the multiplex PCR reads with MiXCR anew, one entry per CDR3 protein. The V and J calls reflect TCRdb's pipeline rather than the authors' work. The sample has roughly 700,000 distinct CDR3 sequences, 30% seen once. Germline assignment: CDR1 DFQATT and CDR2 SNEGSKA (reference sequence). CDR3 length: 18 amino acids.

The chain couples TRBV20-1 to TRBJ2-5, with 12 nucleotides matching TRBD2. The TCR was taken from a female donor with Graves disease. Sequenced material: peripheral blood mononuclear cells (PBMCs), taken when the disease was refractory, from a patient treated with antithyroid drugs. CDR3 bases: TGCAGTGCGCCTGCCGGGACTAGCGGGCTATCCCCAAGAGAGGCCCAGTACTTC. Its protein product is CSAPAGTSGLSPREAQYF.